These 29 T cell receptor beta chains were sequenced from one sample in a study of T cell changes during pregnancy in multiple sclerosis (dated by TCRdb to the late 2010s). Library prep was done by the immunoSEQ multiplex PCR assay. TCRdb took this table from immuneACCESS and kept in-frame rearrangements with V and J called. Such tables lack part of the clones; where checked against another copy, unresolved V genes explain under half of the gap, and the rest is unexplained. In all, the sample holds 34,000 or so clones, and 90% of those were seen once. Under 6% of the sample is held by the ten biggest clonotypes. Sequencing used CD8+ T cells from peripheral blood mononuclear cells, obtained after pregnancy. The receptors come from a female donor with multiple sclerosis, enrolled in a pregnancy study.

The V call is TRBV7-9, the J call TRBJ2-5; the match to TRBD2 covers 7 bases. With V trimmed by 5 bases and J by 2 bases, 2 bases remained unmatched. Germline values: CDR1 SEHNR, CDR2 FQNEAQ (reference sequence). This CDR3 is 13 amino acids long. The CDR3 spells CASSGGDQETQYF. The CDR3 DNA reads as TGTGCCAGCAGCGGGGGGGATCAAGAGACCCAGTACTTC.

CDR3 nucleotide sequence: TGTGCCAGCAGCTACTCGGGTGACGGGAGAAGTTATGGCTACACCTTC. Encoded protein: CASSYSGDGRSYGYTF. The chain has TRBV4-2 and TRBJ1-2; D not resolved. Per the germline V gene, CDR1 is LGHNA and CDR2 is YNFKEQ. Deletions cut 5 bases from V and 5 bases from J, with 21 bases between. This CDR3 region has 16 residues.

Sample share makes this clone medium-sized. CDR3 region: CASSELTGTGREKLFF. The DNA for the CDR3 is TGTGCCAGCAGTGAATTAACCGGGACAGGGCGTGAAAAACTGTTTTTT. The chain links TRBV6-1 to TRBJ1-4; 9 bases align to TRBD1. The germline V gene encodes CDR1 MNHNS and CDR2 SASEGT. V lost 2 bases to trimming and J lost 7 bases; unmatched junction nucleotides: 8. There are 16 residues in the CDR3.

CDR3 in DNA: TGTGCCAGTAGTCCTTGGCTAGCGGGTCTTAGCACAGATACGCAGTATTTT. Encoded protein: CASSPWLAGLSTDTQYF. The chain uses TRBV19 and TRBJ2-3; TRBD2 agrees at 8 bases. The CDR3 extends over 17 amino acids. The V gene end was trimmed by 5 bases and the J gene end by 0 bases; junction bases not matched to a gene: 10. Germline values: CDR1 LNHDA, CDR2 SQIVND (reference sequence).

The chain uses TRBV27 and TRBJ1-2, with 7 nucleotides matching TRBD1. This CDR3 spans 13 amino acids. Trimming cost V 3 bases and J 5 bases; bases outside gene matches: 3. The germline V gene encodes CDR1 MNHEY and CDR2 SMNVEV (reference sequence). The CDR3 protein is CASSLQGGYGYTF. The CDR3 nucleotides read TGTGCCAGCAGTTTGCAGGGGGGTTATGGCTACACCTTC.

V is TRBV6-5 and J is TRBJ2-7; TRBD2 matches at 10 bases. This CDR3 contains 15 residues. Germline V gives CDR1 MNHEY, CDR2 SVGAGI. V lost 0 bases to trimming and J lost 4 bases; unmatched junction nucleotides: 3. CDR3 sequence (DNA): TGTGCCAGCAGTTACTCAGCTAGCGGGGGTTACGAGCAGTACTTC. This codes for CASSYSASGGYEQYF.

The chain uses TRBV4-1 and TRBJ2-3, with D maybe TRBD2 (7 bases). V was clipped by 4 bases and J by 2 bases, with 13 bases between them. Germline lookup yields CDR1 MGHRA and CDR2 YSYEKL. CDR3 size: 15 residues. As DNA, the CDR3 is TGCGCCAGCAGCCCGGGGAGGGGGGCCACAGATACGCAGTATTTT. Encoded protein: CASSPGRGATDTQYF.

This chain connects TRBV13 to TRBJ2-5; 9 nucleotides match TRBD1. Germline-derived CDR1 and CDR2 are PRHDT and FYEKMQ (reference sequence). The CDR3 spans 15 residues. V was clipped by 5 bases and J by 4 bases; unmatched bases: 8. CDR3 loop: CASSVGQGSSETQYF. The DNA for the CDR3 is TGTGCCAGCAGCGTGGGACAGGGCTCCTCAGAGACCCAGTACTTC.

The chain's CDR3 is CASSLIGGGAWDEQFF. Written as DNA, the CDR3 is TGTGCCAGCAGTTTAATCGGCGGGGGGGCCTGGGATGAGCAGTTCTTC. The V call is TRBV27, the J call TRBJ2-1; 9 nucleotides agree with TRBD2. In germline, CDR1 is MNHEY, CDR2 SMNVEV (reference sequence). With V trimmed by 2 bases and J by 8 bases, 10 bases remained unmatched. The CDR3 spans 16 residues.

This sequence joins TRBV6-1 and TRBJ1-1, with 8 bases matching TRBD1. The J segment lost 1 base and the V segment lost 4 bases, leaving 8 bases of the junction unmatched. Germline V gives CDR1 MNHNS, CDR2 SASEGT. CDR3 length: 16 amino acids. The CDR3 DNA sequence: TGTGCCAGCAGTGGGCGGACAGGGCTGAGGAACACTGAAGCTTTCTTT. It specifies CASSGRTGLRNTEAFF.

The chain combines TRBV10-3 with TRBJ2-7; D is ambiguous. Looked up from germline, CDR1 is ENHRY and CDR2 is SYGVKD. V lost 0 bases and J 4 bases, leaving 7 bases between the germline ends. The length of the CDR3 is 13 residues. CDR3 sequence reads: CAISESNGYEQYF. In nucleotides, the CDR3 is TGTGCCATCAGTGAGTCGAACGGTTACGAGCAGTACTTC.

This sequence joins TRBV7-9 and TRBJ2-1; 11 bases fit TRBD2. The germline V gene has CDR1 SEHNR and CDR2 FQNEAQ (reference sequence). The CDR3 has 15 residues. V lost 5 bases, J lost 3 bases, and 3 bases stayed unmatched. The chain's CDR3 is CASSRSGGDYNEQFF. In DNA, the CDR3 is TGTGCCAGCAGCCGTAGCGGGGGGGACTACAATGAGCAGTTCTTC.

The chain carries TRBV13 and TRBJ1-2; the match to TRBD1 covers 9 bases. The V segment lost 6 bases and the J segment 4 bases; nucleotides outside the gene matches: 9. CDR1 and CDR2 (germline): PRHDT, FYEKMQ (reference sequence). This CDR3 spans 15 amino acids. CDR3 nucleotides: TGTGCCAGCAGTCTCGGGACAGGGCCAGCCTATGGCTACACCTTC. This sequence encodes CASSLGTGPAYGYTF.

J is TRBJ1-1 and V is TRBV5-8, with D unresolved. This CDR3 has 15 residues. Germline-derived CDR1 and CDR2 are SGHTS and YDEGEE. V shed 0 bases and J shed 1 base, with 10 bases lying between them. The chain's CDR3 is CASSLEEGGNTEAFF. The CDR3 DNA reads as TGTGCCAGCAGCTTGGAAGAAGGCGGGAACACTGAAGCTTTCTTT.

The chain combines TRBV4-3 with TRBJ1-1, with a possible D match to TRBD1 (5 bases). Germline CDR1 LGHNA, CDR2 YSLEER. V lost 4 bases to trimming and J lost 3 bases, with 24 bases between them. The CDR3 sequence is 18 residues long. CDR3 nucleotide sequence: TGCGCCAGCAGCCGCTACCAGACACAGGTCCCGGGTTACACTGAAGCTTTCTTT. Translation: CASSRYQTQVPGYTEAFF.

This chain links TRBV11-2 with TRBJ1-1, with D possibly matching TRBD1 (6 bases). Germline CDR1 and CDR2: SGHAT and FQNNGV. V lost 2 bases and J lost 4, with 14 bases in between. There are 15 residues in the CDR3. CDR3 DNA sequence: TGTGCCAGCAGCTTATACTCGACAGGCTTCACTGAAGCTTTCTTT. Amino acids: CASSLYSTGFTEAFF.

The V gene is TRBV29-1, the J gene TRBJ1-1; 8 bases are a match to TRBD1. CDR1 and CDR2 (germline): SQVTM, ANQGSEA. There are 11 residues in the CDR3. The V segment lost 4 bases and the J segment 6 bases; nucleotides outside the gene matches: 1. In DNA form, the CDR3 reads TGCAGCGTTGGACAGGGGCCTGAAGCTTTCTTT. Amino acids: CSVGQGPEAFF.

This chain joins TRBV15 and TRBJ2-3, with TRBD2 matching over 9 bases. Germline loops: CDR1 LNHNV, CDR2 YYDKDF (reference sequence). The CDR3 is 18 residues long. The trim removed 0 bases at V and 6 bases at J, leaving 13 bases unmatched. As DNA, the CDR3 is TGTGCCACCAGCAGAGATCGTGGTAGCGGGGGAGGTACGGATACGCAGTATTTT. Translating it yields CATSRDRGSGGGTDTQYF.

CDR3 in amino acids: CASSVVGTSGYEQYF. The CDR3 DNA follows: TGTGCCAGCAGCGTAGTGGGCACCTCTGGATACGAGCAGTACTTC. The chain recombines TRBV9 with TRBJ2-7, with D hard to call. CDR3 length: 15 amino acids. V was cut by 0 bases and J by 4 bases, with 14 bases left in between. Germline V CDR1 and CDR2: SGDLS, YYNGEE.

This chain uses TRBV7-2 with TRBJ2-2, with a possible D match to TRBD2 (7 bases). Germline V gene sequence: CDR1 SGHTA, CDR2 FQGNSA. V lost 5 bases, J lost 4 bases, and 14 bases lay in between. CDR3 length equals 15 residues. The CDR3 DNA is TGTGCCAGCAGCGAGGTGGGGGGGGCCACCGGGGAGCTGTTTTTT. Encoded protein: CASSEVGGATGELFF.

Comments on this clone: Additional DNA sequences in this sample encode the identical CDR3. This chain joins TRBV4-3 and TRBJ2-7, with 9 bases matching TRBD2. In germline, CDR1 is LGHNA, CDR2 YSLEER. V lost 0 bases and J lost 7; bases outside the gene matches: 1. CDR3 length equals 13 residues. CDR3 nucleotides: TGCGCCAGCAGCCAAGATAGCGGGGGTGAGCAGTACTTC. It codes for CASSQDSGGEQYF.

The chain employs TRBV6-1 and TRBJ2-7, with a weak D call TRBD1 (5 bases). V lost 4 bases and J lost 3, with 10 bases in between. CDR1 is MNHNS and CDR2 is SASEGT in the germline V gene. The CDR3 has 13 amino acids. The CDR3 region has the DNA TGTGCCAGCAGTGTGGGAAGGGGCTACGAGCAGTACTTC. Its translation: CASSVGRGYEQYF.

The rearrangement links TRBV9 to TRBJ2-7; possibly TRBD2 for D (5 bases). V lost 4 bases and J lost 6, with 14 bases in between. CDR3 length: 13 amino acids. Germline V lookup: CDR1 SGDLS, CDR2 YYNGEE. In nucleotides, the CDR3 is TGTGCCAGCAGCCCCTCCAGTGGGAGCGAGCAGTACTTC. Its protein is CASSPSSGSEQYF.

The chain links TRBV30 to TRBJ2-2; a possible D gene is TRBD1 (5 bases). Germline V lookup: CDR1 GTSNPN, CDR2 SVGIG (reference sequence). Trimming removed 6 bases at V and 1 base at J, with 12 bases between. This CDR3 is 14 amino acids long. In DNA form, the CDR3 reads TGTGCCTGTCCCCGGCAGGGGAACACCGGGGAGCTGTTTTTT. Protein sequence: CACPRQGNTGELFF.

The rearrangement uses TRBV11-2 and TRBJ2-5; TRBD2 matches at 13 bases. CDR1 is SGHAT and CDR2 is FQNNGV in the germline V gene. This CDR3 is built from 15 residues. V shed 5 bases, J shed 1 base, and the junction held 1 base outside the gene matches. CDR3 region: CASSRTSGGQETQYF. The CDR3 DNA is TGTGCCAGCAGCCGGACTAGCGGGGGCCAAGAGACCCAGTACTTC.

The chain joins TRBV6-1 to TRBJ2-7; 9 nucleotides align to TRBD1. V lost 5 bases to trimming and J lost 5 bases; unmatched junction nucleotides: 10. This CDR3 comprises 15 residues. Germline CDR1 is MNHNS and CDR2 is SASEGT. CDR3 loop: CASSTPRDREDEQYF. In nucleotides, the CDR3 is TGTGCCAGCAGTACCCCCCGGGACAGGGAAGACGAGCAGTACTTC.

CDR3: CASSHDEQGSQSGYTF. Here the CDR3 DNA reads TGCGCCAGCAGCCACGATGAACAGGGTTCTCAGTCTGGCTACACCTTC. The chain couples TRBV4-1 to TRBJ1-2; possible D gene TRBD1, 6 bases. The CDR3 consists of 16 residues. V was shortened by 3 bases and J by 7 bases, with 21 bases between the two germline ends. Germline V gene sequence: CDR1 MGHRA, CDR2 YSYEKL.

The genes are TRBV19 and TRBJ1-1, with D unclear. The CDR3 has 13 residues. Trimming cost V 6 bases and J 2 bases, with 10 bases left between them. Germline assignment: CDR1 LNHDA and CDR2 SQIVND (reference sequence). The CDR3 protein is CASSLGVNTEAFF. As DNA, the CDR3 is TGTGCCAGTAGCCTCGGGGTCAACACTGAAGCTTTCTTT.

V is TRBV18 and J is TRBJ1-3; 8 bases align to TRBD1. Trimming took 3 bases from V and 2 from J; bases not matched to a gene: 6. This CDR3 comprises 16 residues. Per the germline V gene, CDR1 is KGHSH and CDR2 is LQKENI. CDR3 amino acids: CASSPVDRVAGNTIYF. The CDR3 DNA reads as TGTGCCAGCTCACCGGTGGACAGGGTCGCTGGAAACACCATATATTTT.